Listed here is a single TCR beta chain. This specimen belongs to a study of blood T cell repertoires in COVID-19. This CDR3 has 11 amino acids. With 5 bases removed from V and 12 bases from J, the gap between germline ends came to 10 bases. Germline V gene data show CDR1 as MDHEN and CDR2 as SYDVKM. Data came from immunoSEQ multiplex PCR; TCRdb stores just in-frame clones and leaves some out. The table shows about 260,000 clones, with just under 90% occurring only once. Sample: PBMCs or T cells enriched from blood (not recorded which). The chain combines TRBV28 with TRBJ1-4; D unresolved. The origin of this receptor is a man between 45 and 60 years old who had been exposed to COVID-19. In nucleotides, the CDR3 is TGTGCCAGCAGTCCGCCAGGTCAACTGTTTTTT. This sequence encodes CASSPPGQLFF.